Listed here are 20 T cell receptor beta chains from one sample, sequenced in a study of T cells in women clearing cervical HPV infection. Clones were sequenced by immunoSEQ multiplex PCR, and TCRdb holds only the in-frame ones, with some missing. The sample table sets out under 45,000 clones. The material sequenced was blood buffy coat. The receptors originated from a woman aged 18 to 75 with a cervical HPV16 infection that either progressed to CIN3+ or cleared (not recorded which).

A note on this clone: The CDR3 end falls 3 residues outside the read, so it is completed with the germline J gene. The chain is built from TRBV30 and TRBJ2-3, with 7 bases aligning to TRBD2. The CDR3 is 17 residues long. The V gene's germline CDR1 is GTSNPN and CDR2 SVGIG (reference sequence). V shed 2 bases, J shed 3 bases, and the junction held 14 bases outside the gene matches. The DNA read from the CDR3 is TGTGCCTGGAGTCCCCCCCGTGCGAGCGGGATTACAGATACG. Protein sequence: CAWSPPRASGITDT. The entire CDR3 protein reads CAWSPPRASGITDTQYF.

In regard to this clone: The CDR3 end lies 3 residues beyond the end of the read and is filled in from the germline J gene. This chain links TRBV7-2 with TRBJ2-7, with TRBD2 matching over 8 bases. J was trimmed by 6 bases and V by 5 bases; bases with no gene match: 12. CDR1 is SGHTA and CDR2 is FQGNSA in the germline V gene. CDR3 length: 15 residues. CDR3 DNA (partial): TGTGCCAGCAGCCCTATACTTAGCGGGACGGGCGAG. It specifies CASSPILSGTGE. The whole CDR3 protein is CASSPILSGTGEQYF. Together with reference TRBV7-2 and TRBJ2-7, the CDR3 gives the full variable domain: GAGVSQSPSNKVTEKGKDVELRCDPISGHTALYWYRQSLGQGLEFLIYFQGNSAPDKSGLPSDRFSAERTGGSVSTLTIQRTQQEDSAVYLCASSPILSGTGEQYFGPGTRLTVT.

Points on this clone: The read ends 3 residues shy of where the CDR3 ends; the end is completed using the germline J gene. V is TRBV18 and J is TRBJ2-2, with a possible D match to TRBD1 (5 bases). The CDR3 spans 15 residues. CDR1 is KGHSH, CDR2 LQKENI, per germline. Trimming shortened V by 3 bases and J by 2 bases, and 10 bases separated the two germline ends. The sequenced CDR3 bases are TGTGCCAGCTCACCTGACAGAACTAACACCGGGGAG. Translated, it gives CASSPDRTNTGE. The full CDR3 protein is CASSPDRTNTGELFF.

The DNA read from the CDR3 is TGTGCCAGCAGCCCGAGAGGTCCAGGGGAGCTAAATGGC. This translates into CASSPRGPGELNG. In full, the CDR3 is CASSPRGPGELNGYTF. V is TRBV7-8 and J is TRBJ1-2; D is possibly TRBD1 (6 bases). The CDR3 end is not reached by the read, which stops 3 residues before it; the germline J gene fills it in. V was trimmed by 5 bases and J by 6 bases, leaving 22 bases between them. The length of the CDR3 is 16 residues. Per the germline V gene, CDR1 is SGHVS and CDR2 is FQNEAQ.

Worth noting for this clone: The read falls 3 residues short of the CDR3 end, and the missing part is taken from the germline J gene. The J gene is TRBJ2-7, the V gene TRBV18; TRBD1 matches at 7 bases. The trim removed 6 bases at V and 4 bases at J, leaving 6 bases unmatched. CDR1 and CDR2 from the germline V gene are KGHSH and LQKENI. The CDR3 runs to 13 residues. CDR3 bases read: TGTGCCAGCTCGCCCGGGACAGTGTACGAG. The encoded protein is CASSPGTVYE. The whole CDR3 reads CASSPGTVYEQYF.

In the case of this clone: The read ends 3 residues early relative to the CDR3; the germline J gene fills the gap. The V call is TRBV7-9, the J call TRBJ2-7, with 7 bases identical to TRBD2. The J segment lost 6 bases and the V segment lost 5 bases, leaving 4 bases of the junction unmatched. The CDR3 extends over 12 amino acids. In germline, CDR1 is SEHNR, CDR2 FQNEAQ (reference sequence). CDR3: CASSPTSTEQYF. The covered CDR3 bases are TGTGCCAGCAGCCCGACTAGCACCGAG.

Concerning this clone itself: Sequencing ends 3 residues short of the CDR3 end; the germline J gene provides the rest. The J gene is TRBJ1-5, the V gene TRBV11-2; no clear D gene. This CDR3 has 14 residues. CDR1 is SGHAT, CDR2 FQNNGV, per germline. Between the trimmed V and J ends, which lost 1 base and 5 bases, there was a span of 9 bases. The part of the CDR3 DNA that was read is TGTGCCAGCAGCTTAGGGCAGAACCATCAGCCC. Translated: CASSLGQNHQP. The CDR3 in full is CASSLGQNHQPQHF.

CDR3 protein: CASSPREGAYNEQFF. CDR3 DNA, as far as it was read: TGTGCCAGCAGTCCCCGGGAGGGGGCCTACAATGAG. This chain uses TRBV11-2 with TRBJ2-1; 8 nucleotides line up with TRBD2. The DNA ends 3 residues before the CDR3 does, and the rest of the CDR3 is filled in from the germline J gene. The CDR3 covers 15 residues. Germline CDR1 SGHAT, CDR2 FQNNGV. V was clipped by 6 bases and J by 2 bases; unmatched bases: 6.

As for this clone: The observed sequence ends 3 residues before the CDR3 terminus, with the missing tail filled in from the germline J gene. This chain joins TRBV20-1 and TRBJ2-1; 10 nucleotides match TRBD2. The ends lost 5 bases at V and 6 bases at J; junction bases unmatched: 10. The CDR3 extends over 15 amino acids. The germline gives CDR1 DFQATT, CDR2 SNEGSKA (reference sequence). CDR3 bases read: TGCAGTGCTCGATTAGCGGGAGGCGTGGGCAATGAG. Protein sequence: CSARLAGGVGNE. Given in full, the CDR3 is CSARLAGGVGNEQFF.

About this clone: The missing CDR3 end, 3 residues past where the read stops, is filled in from the germline J gene. The rearrangement uses TRBV28 and TRBJ2-7, with D unresolved. Per the germline V gene, CDR1 is MDHEN and CDR2 is SYDVKM. Deletions cut 5 bases from V and 0 bases from J, with 11 bases between. This CDR3 is built from 14 residues. The chain's CDR3 is CASSPAPSSYEQYF. CDR3 DNA, as far as it was read: TGTGCCAGCAGTCCCGCTCCCAGCTCCTACGAG. The entire variable domain, with the rest obtained from reference TRBV28 and TRBJ2-7, is as follows: DVKVTQSSRYLVKRTGEKVFLECVQDMDHENMFWYRQDPGLGLRLIYFSYDVKMKEKGDIPEGYSVSREKKERFSLILESASTNQTSMYLCASSPAPSSYEQYFGPGTRLTVT.

To note about this clone: The read stops 3 residues short of the end of the CDR3; the missing end is completed from the germline J gene. This chain uses TRBV6-2 or TRBV6-3 with TRBJ2-5; 12 bases align to TRBD2. Trimming took 4 bases from V and 5 from J; bases not matched to a gene: 8. The CDR3 is made up of 16 amino acids. Germline CDR1 and CDR2: MNHEY and SVGEGT. CDR3 protein: CASSSWTSGEGETQYF. CDR3 DNA, as far as it was read: TGTGCCAGCAGTTCTTGGACTAGCGGGGAGGGGGAGACC.

A note on this clone: The read finishes 3 residues shy of the CDR3 end, and the germline J gene is used to complete it. This chain links TRBV6-2 or TRBV6-3 with TRBJ1-2; D unclear. The V end lost 7 bases, the J end lost 2 bases, and 20 bases lay between the germline ends. This CDR3 has 16 residues. Germline CDR1 and CDR2: MNHEY and SVGEGT. The covered CDR3 bases are TGTGCCAGCACCCCAGCTTGGGAGCGGTTCAACTATGGC. Protein product: CASTPAWERFNYG. In full, the CDR3 reads CASTPAWERFNYGYTF.

Remarks on this clone: The read is 3 residues too short to cover the CDR3 end, so that end is filled in from the germline J gene. The rearrangement uses TRBV19 and TRBJ1-2; a weak D match, TRBD1 (6 bases). The CDR3 is 17 amino acids. Germline V CDR1 and CDR2: LNHDA, SQIVND (reference sequence). This CDR3 is CASSISLRQVSYNDYTF. CDR3 bases read: TGTGCCAGTAGTATATCCCTGAGACAGGTCTCCTACAATGAC.

Comment on this clone: The read terminates 3 residues before the CDR3 end, so the remaining end is supplied by the germline J gene. The chain has TRBV2 and TRBJ1-1, with D possibly TRBD1 on 6 matching bases. Germline V gene sequence: CDR1 SNHLY, CDR2 FYNNEI. The CDR3 contains 15 residues. Between the trimmed V and J ends, which lost 8 bases and 4 bases, there was a span of 20 bases. CDR3 region: CASGRDTGQVTEAFF. CDR3 DNA (partial): TGTGCCAGCGGCCGGGACACCGGGCAGGTCACTGAA.

Notes on this clone: The read finishes 3 residues shy of the CDR3 end, and the germline J gene is used to complete it. J is TRBJ1-2 and V is TRBV19; 10 positions match TRBD1. The CDR3 spans 15 residues. CDR1 LNHDA and CDR2 SQIVND come from the germline V gene (reference sequence). The V gene end was trimmed by 1 base and the J gene end by 6 bases; junction bases not matched to a gene: 5. The CDR3 sequence is CASSIALTGGDGYTF. CDR3 DNA (partial): TGTGCCAGTAGTATAGCTCTGACAGGGGGCGATGGC. Combining the CDR3 with reference TRBV19 and TRBJ1-2 gives the whole variable domain DGGITQSPKYLFRKEGQNVTLSCEQNLNHDAMYWYRQDPGQGLRLIYYSQIVNDFQKGDIAEGYSVSREKKESFPLTVTSAQKNPTAFYLCASSIALTGGDGYTFGSGTRLTVV.

Details on this clone: The CDR3 end lies 3 residues beyond the end of the read and is filled in from the germline J gene. This chain connects TRBV19 to TRBJ1-2; D not resolved. The germline V gene has CDR1 LNHDA and CDR2 SQIVND (reference sequence). The CDR3 has 13 amino acids. The CDR3 spells CASKEFSTDTYTF. The sequenced CDR3 bases are TGTGCCAGTAAGGAGTTCAGCACAGATACC.

With regard to this clone: The CDR3 end falls 3 residues outside the read, so it is completed with the germline J gene. This chain links TRBV10-1 with TRBJ1-1, with a weak D call TRBD1 (6 bases). CDR3 length equals 13 residues. Trimming stripped 6 bases from V and 6 bases from J, with 14 bases between. Germline CDR1 WNHNN, CDR2 SYGVQD (reference sequence). The CDR3 reads CASSPGPGAEAFF. CDR3 bases read: TGCGCCAGCAGCCCTGGGCCAGGGGCTGAA.

In regard to this clone: The sequenced fragment ends 3 residues before the CDR3 boundary, so the rest is inferred from the germline J gene. V and J are TRBV6-2 or TRBV6-3 and TRBJ2-7; 9 positions match TRBD1. Trimming cost V 5 bases and J 6 bases; bases outside gene matches: 11. The CDR3 runs to 15 residues. Germline CDR1 reads MNHEY; CDR2 reads SVGEGT. The CDR3 loop reads CASSSISGTGSEQYF. CDR3 bases read: TGTGCCAGCAGTAGCATATCCGGGACAGGGTCCGAG.

Concerning this clone itself: The CDR3 is cut off 3 residues early in the read; its end comes from the germline J gene. The chain employs TRBV19 and TRBJ1-2, with 7 bases that match TRBD1. Germline CDR1 reads LNHDA; CDR2 reads SQIVND (reference sequence). This CDR3 has 13 amino acids. CDR3 bases read: TGTGCCAGTATCCACCGGGACAGCAATGAC. Protein sequence: CASIHRDSND. The whole CDR3 region reads CASIHRDSNDYTF.

Regarding this clone: The read stops 3 residues short of the end of the CDR3; the missing end is completed from the germline J gene. The chain recombines TRBV11-2 with TRBJ2-3; D is perhaps TRBD1 (5 bases). The CDR3 runs 15 residues. Looked up from germline, CDR1 is SGHAT and CDR2 is FQNNGV. The V and J ends lost 5 bases and 5 bases respectively, with 17 bases between them. CDR3 bases read: TGTGCCAGCAGCCCGGCTTTTGGGGCCGAAGATACG. Translated, it gives CASSPAFGAEDT. The full CDR3 sequence reads CASSPAFGAEDTQYF.